A single sample gave rise to the 11 T cell receptor beta chains below, sequenced in a study of cytomegalovirus exposure and HLA in healthy donors. The PCR employed 60 Vbeta primers together with 13 Jbeta primers. The method was immunoSEQ multiplex PCR; TCRdb's version includes in-frame clones alone and lacks a portion of them. The sample table sets out tens of thousands of clones. Material: PBMCs. These receptors all stem from a female donor in good health and CMV-seropositive.

The chain is built from TRBV7-2 and TRBJ1-3; 8 bases align to TRBD1. Germline loops: CDR1 SGHTA, CDR2 FQGNSA. The V segment lost 5 bases and the J segment 7 bases; nucleotides outside the gene matches: 4. CDR3 size: 13 residues. The CDR3: CASSTDRENTIYF. The CDR3 region has the DNA TGTGCCAGCAGCACGGACAGGGAGAACACCATATATTTT. The complete variable domain, with remaining parts taken from reference TRBV7-2 and TRBJ1-3, reads GAGVSQSPSNKVTEKGKDVELRCDPISGHTALYWYRQSLGQGLEFLIYFQGNSAPDKSGLPSDRFSAERTGGSVSTLTIQRTQQEDSAVYLCASSTDRENTIYFGEGSWLTVV.

The rearrangement links TRBV9 to TRBJ1-4; 9 bases are shared with TRBD1. Per the germline V gene, CDR1 is SGDLS and CDR2 is YYNGEE. The CDR3 has 16 residues. V lost 2 bases and J lost 4; bases outside the gene matches: 6. The CDR3 DNA sequence: TGTGCCAGCAGCGTTACAGGGGGCGAACATAATGAAAAACTGTTTTTT. Translation: CASSVTGGEHNEKLFF.

The chain couples TRBV7-2 to TRBJ2-5, with 7 nucleotides matching TRBD2. This CDR3 spans 14 amino acids. Germline CDR1 SGHTA, CDR2 FQGNSA. The trim removed 3 bases at V and 4 bases at J, leaving 5 bases unmatched. The CDR3 nucleotides read TGTGCCAGCAGCTTGGGCGGGGGTTCAGAGACCCAGTACTTC. Its translation: CASSLGGGSETQYF.

This chain uses TRBV4-3 with TRBJ2-3; weak D call: TRBD2 (5 bases). The CDR3 runs 16 residues. The germline V gene encodes CDR1 LGHNA and CDR2 YSLEER. Trimming left V 0 bases short and J 4 bases short, with 14 bases between. The CDR3 nucleotides are TGCGCCAGCAGCCAAGATAAGCTAGCCGGGGCAGATACGCAGTATTTT. The encoded protein is CASSQDKLAGADTQYF.

The gene calls are TRBV27 and TRBJ2-3, with D possibly being TRBD1 (5 bases). The CDR3 is 13 residues long. Germline V gene data show CDR1 as MNHEY and CDR2 as SMNVEV (reference sequence). V lost 4 bases to trimming and J lost 3 bases, with 8 bases between them. Here the CDR3 DNA reads TGTGCCAGCAGTTGGGGCCCAACAGATACGCAGTATTTT. Residues: CASSWGPTDTQYF.

The V and J genes are TRBV28 and TRBJ1-2, with D maybe TRBD1 (5 bases). Deletions cut 3 bases from V and 8 bases from J, with 7 bases between. Germline values: CDR1 MDHEN, CDR2 SYDVKM. The CDR3 is made up of 11 amino acids. The CDR3: CASSFQGGYTF. The CDR3 DNA sequence: TGTGCCAGCAGTTTCCAGGGAGGCTACACCTTC.

This chain joins TRBV6-5 and TRBJ1-1; no clear D gene. The CDR3 totals 13 residues. With 6 bases removed from V and 2 bases from J, the gap between germline ends came to 10 bases. Germline V CDR1 and CDR2: MNHEY, SVGAGI. The CDR3 reads CASSVLINTEAFF. DNA of the CDR3: TGTGCCAGCAGCGTCTTAATCAACACTGAAGCTTTCTTT.

The chain joins TRBV19 to TRBJ2-1, with 10 bases identical to TRBD2. The V gene's germline CDR1 is LNHDA and CDR2 SQIVND (reference sequence). V trimming: 6 bases; J trimming: 7 bases; junction bases outside the gene matches: 6. CDR3 length: 14 amino acids. The CDR3 region has the DNA TGTGCCAGTAGGGAGCGGGAGGGCCGAAATGAGCAGTTCTTC. Translating it yields CASREREGRNEQFF.

The chain is built from TRBV6-6 and TRBJ1-4; D remains unclear. Per germline, CDR1 MNHNY and CDR2 SVGAGI (reference sequence). With 0 bases removed from V and 1 base from J, the gap between germline ends came to 6 bases. The CDR3 runs to 15 residues. The CDR3 nucleotides are TGTGCCAGCAGTTACTCGGCAGGAACTAATGAAAAACTGTTTTTT. The encoded protein is CASSYSAGTNEKLFF.

CDR3 sequence: CASSYGGTADEQFF. The CDR3 region has the DNA TGTGCCAGCAGTTACGGTGGGACTGCTGATGAGCAGTTCTTC. The chain combines TRBV6-6 with TRBJ2-1; possible D gene TRBD2, 6 bases. This CDR3 is 14 amino acids long. Trimming removed 2 bases at V and 8 bases at J, with 13 bases between. Germline values: CDR1 MNHNY, CDR2 SVGAGI (reference sequence).

The rearrangement links TRBV2 to TRBJ1-5, with D unclear. In germline, CDR1 is SNHLY, CDR2 FYNNEI. The V gene lost 0 bases and the J gene lost 4 bases, with 7 bases spanning the gap. CDR3 size: 14 residues. CDR3 residues: CASSEAMRNQPQHF. The CDR3 bases are TGTGCCAGCAGTGAAGCAATGAGGAATCAGCCCCAGCATTTT.